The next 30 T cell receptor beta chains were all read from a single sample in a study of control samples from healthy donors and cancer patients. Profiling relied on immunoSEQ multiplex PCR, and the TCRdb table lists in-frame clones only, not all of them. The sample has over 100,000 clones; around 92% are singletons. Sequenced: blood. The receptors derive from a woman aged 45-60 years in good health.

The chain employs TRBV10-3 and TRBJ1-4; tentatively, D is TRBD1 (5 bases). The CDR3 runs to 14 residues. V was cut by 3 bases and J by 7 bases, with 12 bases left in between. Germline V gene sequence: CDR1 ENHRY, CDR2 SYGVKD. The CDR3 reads CAISDYAGFEKLFF. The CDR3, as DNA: TGTGCCATCAGTGATTATGCAGGGTTTGAAAAACTGTTTTTT.

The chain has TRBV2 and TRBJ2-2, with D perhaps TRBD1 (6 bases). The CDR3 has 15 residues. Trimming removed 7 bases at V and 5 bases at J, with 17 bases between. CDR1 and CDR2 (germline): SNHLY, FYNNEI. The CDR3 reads CASNLDSEGTGELFF. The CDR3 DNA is TGTGCCAGCAACTTGGACAGCGAAGGGACCGGGGAGCTGTTTTTT.

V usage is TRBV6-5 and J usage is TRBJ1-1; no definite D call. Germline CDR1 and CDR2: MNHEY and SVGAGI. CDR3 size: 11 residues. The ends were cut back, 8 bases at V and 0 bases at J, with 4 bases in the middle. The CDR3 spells CASRLNTEAFF. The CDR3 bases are TGTGCCAGCCGGCTGAACACTGAAGCTTTCTTT.

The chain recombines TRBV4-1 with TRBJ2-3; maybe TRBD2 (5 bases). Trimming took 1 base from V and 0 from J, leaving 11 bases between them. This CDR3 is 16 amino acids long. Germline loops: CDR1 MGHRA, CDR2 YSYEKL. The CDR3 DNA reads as TGCGCCAGCAGCCAAGCGGGATTTACTAGCACAGATACGCAGTATTTT. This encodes CASSQAGFTSTDTQYF.

The CDR3 reads CASSERQPNSPLHF. In DNA, the CDR3 is TGTGCCAGCAGTGAAAGGCAGCCGAACTCACCCCTCCACTTT. V and J are TRBV6-1 and TRBJ1-6, with D hard to call. CDR1 and CDR2 from the germline V gene are MNHNS and SASEGT. This CDR3 has 14 residues. The V end lost 2 bases, the J end lost 10 bases, and 12 bases lay between the germline ends.

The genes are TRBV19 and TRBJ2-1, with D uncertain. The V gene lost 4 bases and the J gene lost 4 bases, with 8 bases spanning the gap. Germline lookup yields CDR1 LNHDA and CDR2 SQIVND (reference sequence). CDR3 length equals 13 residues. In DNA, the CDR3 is TGTGCCAGTAGTACATGGGATTACAATGAGCAGTTCTTC. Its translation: CASSTWDYNEQFF.

Written as DNA, the CDR3 is TGTGCCAGCAGACGTACAGAGACCCAGTACTTC. It encodes CASRRTETQYF. The rearrangement uses TRBV3-1 (or the pseudogene TRBV3-2) and TRBJ2-5; D is undetermined. This CDR3 is built from 11 residues. Germline V CDR1 and CDR2: LGHDT, YNNKEL (reference sequence). The V end was cut by 6 bases, the J end by 4 bases, with 6 bases between.

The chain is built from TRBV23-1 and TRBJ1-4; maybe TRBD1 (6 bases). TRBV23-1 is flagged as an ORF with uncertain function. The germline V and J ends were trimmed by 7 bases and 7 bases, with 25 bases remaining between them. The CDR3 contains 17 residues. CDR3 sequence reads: CASINITGSPTAEKLFF. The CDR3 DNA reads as TGCGCCAGCATTAATATCACAGGGTCTCCGACGGCTGAAAAACTGTTTTTT.

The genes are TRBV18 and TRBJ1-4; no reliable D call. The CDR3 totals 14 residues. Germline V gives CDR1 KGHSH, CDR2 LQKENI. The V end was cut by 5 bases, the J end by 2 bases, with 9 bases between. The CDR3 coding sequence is TGTGCCAGCTCAACCTTGCCCACTAATGAAAAACTGTTTTTT. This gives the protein CASSTLPTNEKLFF.

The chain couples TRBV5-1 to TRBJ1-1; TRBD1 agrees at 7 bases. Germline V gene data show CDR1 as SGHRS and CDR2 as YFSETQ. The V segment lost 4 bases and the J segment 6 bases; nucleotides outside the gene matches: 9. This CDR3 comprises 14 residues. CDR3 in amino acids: CASSPQTGRAEAFF. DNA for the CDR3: TGCGCCAGCAGCCCCCAGACAGGGCGAGCTGAAGCTTTCTTT.

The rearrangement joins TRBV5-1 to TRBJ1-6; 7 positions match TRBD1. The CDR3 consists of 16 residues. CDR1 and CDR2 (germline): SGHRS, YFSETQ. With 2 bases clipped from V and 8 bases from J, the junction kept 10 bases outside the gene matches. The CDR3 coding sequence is TGCGCCAGCAGCTTACGCCAGGGGGGCTCGGATTCACCCCTCCACTTT. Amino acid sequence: CASSLRQGGSDSPLHF.

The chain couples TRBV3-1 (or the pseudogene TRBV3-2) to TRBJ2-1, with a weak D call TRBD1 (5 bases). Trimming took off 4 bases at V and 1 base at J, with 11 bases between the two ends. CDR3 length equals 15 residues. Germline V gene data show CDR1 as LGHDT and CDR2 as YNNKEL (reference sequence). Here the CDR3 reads CASSPTGISYNEQFF. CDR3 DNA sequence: TGTGCCAGCAGCCCTACAGGAATTTCCTACAATGAGCAGTTCTTC.

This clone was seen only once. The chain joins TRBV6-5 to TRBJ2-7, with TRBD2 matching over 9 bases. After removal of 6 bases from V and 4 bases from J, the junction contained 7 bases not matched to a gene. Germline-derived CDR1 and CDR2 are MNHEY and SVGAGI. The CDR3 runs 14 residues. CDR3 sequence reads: CASSYLAGIYEQYF. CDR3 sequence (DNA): TGTGCCAGCAGCTACCTAGCGGGAATTTACGAGCAGTACTTC.

This chain's CDR3 is CASSFTPRVLDQPQHF. The CDR3 region has the DNA TGTGCCAGCAGCTTTACCCCCCGGGTCCTCGATCAGCCCCAGCATTTT. The rearrangement links TRBV7-6 to TRBJ1-5, with D hard to call. Trimming cost V 3 bases and J 5 bases, with 17 bases left between them. The germline V gene has CDR1 SGHVS and CDR2 FNYEAQ. The CDR3 has 16 residues.

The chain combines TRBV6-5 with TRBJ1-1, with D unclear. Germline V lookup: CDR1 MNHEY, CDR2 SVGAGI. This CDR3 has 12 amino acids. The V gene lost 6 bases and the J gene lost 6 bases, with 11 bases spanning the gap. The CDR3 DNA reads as TGTGCCAGCAGGACCCCAGGTTCTGAAGCTTTCTTT. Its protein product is CASRTPGSEAFF.

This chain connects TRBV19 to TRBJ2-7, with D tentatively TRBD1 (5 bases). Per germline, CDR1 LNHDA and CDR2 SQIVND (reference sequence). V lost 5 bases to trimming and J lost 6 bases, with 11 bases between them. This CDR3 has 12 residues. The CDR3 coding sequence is TGTGCCAGTAGTCCTCGTAGGGGCGAGCAGTACTTC. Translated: CASSPRRGEQYF.

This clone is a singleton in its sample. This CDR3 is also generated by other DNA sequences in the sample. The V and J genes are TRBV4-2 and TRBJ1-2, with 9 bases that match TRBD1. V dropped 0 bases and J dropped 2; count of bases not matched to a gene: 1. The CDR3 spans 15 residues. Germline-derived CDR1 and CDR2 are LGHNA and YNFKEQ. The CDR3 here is CASSQEQGANYGYTF. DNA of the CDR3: TGTGCCAGCAGCCAAGAACAGGGGGCAAACTATGGCTACACCTTC.

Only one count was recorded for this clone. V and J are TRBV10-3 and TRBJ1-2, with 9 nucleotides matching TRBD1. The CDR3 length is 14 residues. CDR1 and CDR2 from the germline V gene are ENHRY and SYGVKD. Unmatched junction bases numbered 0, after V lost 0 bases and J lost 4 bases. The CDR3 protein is CAISESGQGYGYTF. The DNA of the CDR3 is TGTGCCATCAGTGAGTCGGGACAGGGCTATGGCTACACCTTC.

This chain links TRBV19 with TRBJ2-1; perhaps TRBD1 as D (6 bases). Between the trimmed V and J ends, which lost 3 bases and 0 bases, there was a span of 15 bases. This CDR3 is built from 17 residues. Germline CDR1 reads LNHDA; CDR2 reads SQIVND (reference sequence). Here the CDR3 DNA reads TGTGCCAGTAGTATCATAGGGACACAGAGCTCCTACAATGAGCAGTTCTTC. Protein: CASSIIGTQSSYNEQFF.

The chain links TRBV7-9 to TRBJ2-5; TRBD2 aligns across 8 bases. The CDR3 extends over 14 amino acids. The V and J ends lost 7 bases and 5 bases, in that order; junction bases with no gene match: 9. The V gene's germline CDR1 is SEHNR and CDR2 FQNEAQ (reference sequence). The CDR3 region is CASTTGGAQETQYF. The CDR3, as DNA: TGTGCCAGCACCACGGGAGGGGCCCAGGAGACCCAGTACTTC.

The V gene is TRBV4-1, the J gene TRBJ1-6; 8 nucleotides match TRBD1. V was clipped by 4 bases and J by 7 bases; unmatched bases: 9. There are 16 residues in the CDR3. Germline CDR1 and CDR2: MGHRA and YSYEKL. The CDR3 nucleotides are TGCGCCAGCAGCCGAATAACAGGGGGAGCGAATTCACCCCTCCACTTT. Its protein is CASSRITGGANSPLHF.

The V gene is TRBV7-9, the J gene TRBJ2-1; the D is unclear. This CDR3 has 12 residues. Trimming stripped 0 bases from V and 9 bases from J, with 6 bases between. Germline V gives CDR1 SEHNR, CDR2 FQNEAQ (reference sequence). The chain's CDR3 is CASSLARGEQFF. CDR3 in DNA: TGTGCCAGCAGCTTAGCTCGCGGTGAGCAGTTCTTC.

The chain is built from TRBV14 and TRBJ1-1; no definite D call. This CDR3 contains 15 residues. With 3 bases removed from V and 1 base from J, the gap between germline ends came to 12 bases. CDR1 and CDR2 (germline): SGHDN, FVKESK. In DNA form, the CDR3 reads TGTGCCAGCAGCCAGTACCGGGCCTCGAACACTGAAGCTTTCTTT. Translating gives CASSQYRASNTEAFF.

The CDR3 protein is CASSLGSRIAEAFF. The CDR3 coding sequence is TGTGCCAGCAGCTTAGGGTCACGGATCGCTGAAGCTTTCTTT. The rearrangement links TRBV7-2 to TRBJ1-1; D ambiguous. CDR3 size: 14 residues. Trimming cost V 1 base and J 6 bases, with 12 bases left between them. Germline loops: CDR1 SGHTA, CDR2 FQGNSA.

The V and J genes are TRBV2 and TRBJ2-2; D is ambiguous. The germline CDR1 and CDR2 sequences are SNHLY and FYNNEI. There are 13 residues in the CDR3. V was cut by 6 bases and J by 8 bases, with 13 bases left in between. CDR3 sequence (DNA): TGTGCCAGCAGCCCCCCTTTGGGGGGGGAGCTGTTTTTT. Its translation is CASSPPLGGELFF. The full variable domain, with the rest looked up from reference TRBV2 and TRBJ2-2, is EPEVTQTPSHQVTQMGQEVILRCVPISNHLYFYWYRQILGQKVEFLVSFYNNEISEKSEIFDDQFSVERPDGSNFTLKIRSTKLEDSAMYFCASSPPLGGELFFGEGSRLTVL.

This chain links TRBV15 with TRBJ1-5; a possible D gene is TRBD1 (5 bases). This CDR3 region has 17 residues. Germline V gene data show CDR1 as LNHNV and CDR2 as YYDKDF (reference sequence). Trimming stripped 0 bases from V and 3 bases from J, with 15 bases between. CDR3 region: CATSRDPGMGHNQPQHF. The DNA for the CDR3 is TGTGCCACCAGCAGAGATCCGGGAATGGGGCACAATCAGCCCCAGCATTTT.

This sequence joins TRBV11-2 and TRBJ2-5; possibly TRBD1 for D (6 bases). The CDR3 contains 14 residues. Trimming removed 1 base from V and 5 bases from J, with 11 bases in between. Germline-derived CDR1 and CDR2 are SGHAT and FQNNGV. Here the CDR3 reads CASSLAGVGETQYF. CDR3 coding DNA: TGTGCCAGCAGCTTAGCAGGGGTAGGGGAGACCCAGTACTTC.

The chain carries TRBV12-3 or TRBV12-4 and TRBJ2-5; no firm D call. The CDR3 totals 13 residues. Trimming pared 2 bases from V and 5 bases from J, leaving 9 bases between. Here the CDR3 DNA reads TGTGCCAGCAGTTTATTTCCCGGGGAGACCCAGTACTTC. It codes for CASSLFPGETQYF.

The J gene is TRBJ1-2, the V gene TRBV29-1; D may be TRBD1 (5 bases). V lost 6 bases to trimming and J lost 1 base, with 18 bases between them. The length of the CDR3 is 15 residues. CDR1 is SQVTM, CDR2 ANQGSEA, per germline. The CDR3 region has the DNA TGCAGCGTCATTCGACAGACCCCCATTAACTATGGCTACACCTTC. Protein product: CSVIRQTPINYGYTF.

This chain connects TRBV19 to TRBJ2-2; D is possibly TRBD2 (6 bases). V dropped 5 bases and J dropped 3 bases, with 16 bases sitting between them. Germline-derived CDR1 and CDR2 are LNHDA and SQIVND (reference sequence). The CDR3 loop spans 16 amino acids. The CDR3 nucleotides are TGTGCCAGTAGTGATAGACCGGGGGTGGACACCGGGGAGCTGTTTTTT. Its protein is CASSDRPGVDTGELFF.